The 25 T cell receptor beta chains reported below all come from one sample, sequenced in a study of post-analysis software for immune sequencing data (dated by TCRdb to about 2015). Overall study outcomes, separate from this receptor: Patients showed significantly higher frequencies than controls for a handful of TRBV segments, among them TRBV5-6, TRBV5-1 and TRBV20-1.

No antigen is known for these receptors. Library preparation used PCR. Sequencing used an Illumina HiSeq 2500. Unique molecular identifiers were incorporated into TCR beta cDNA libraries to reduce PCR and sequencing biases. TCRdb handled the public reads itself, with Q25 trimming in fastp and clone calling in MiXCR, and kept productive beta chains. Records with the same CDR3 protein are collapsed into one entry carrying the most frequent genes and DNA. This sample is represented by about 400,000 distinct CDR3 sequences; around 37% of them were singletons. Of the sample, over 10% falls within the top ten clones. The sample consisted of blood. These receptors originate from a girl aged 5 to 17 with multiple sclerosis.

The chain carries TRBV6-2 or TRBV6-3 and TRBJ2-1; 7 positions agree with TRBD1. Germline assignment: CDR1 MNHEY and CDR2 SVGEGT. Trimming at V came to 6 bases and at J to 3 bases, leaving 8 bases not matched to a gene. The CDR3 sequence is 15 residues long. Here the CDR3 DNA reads TGTGCCAGCAGCTCCACGGACAGGAACTACAATGAGCAGTTCTTC. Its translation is CASSSTDRNYNEQFF.

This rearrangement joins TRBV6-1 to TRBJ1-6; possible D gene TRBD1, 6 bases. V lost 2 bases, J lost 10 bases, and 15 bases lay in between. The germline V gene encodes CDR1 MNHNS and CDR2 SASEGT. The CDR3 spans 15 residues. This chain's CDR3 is CASSEYRTEASPLHF. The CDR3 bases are TGTGCCAGCAGTGAATATAGGACAGAGGCGTCACCCCTCCACTTT.

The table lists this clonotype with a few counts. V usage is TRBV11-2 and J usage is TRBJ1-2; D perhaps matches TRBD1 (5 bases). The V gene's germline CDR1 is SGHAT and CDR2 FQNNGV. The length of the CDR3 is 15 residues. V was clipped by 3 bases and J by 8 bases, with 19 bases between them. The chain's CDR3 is CASSLGPVQGGGYTF. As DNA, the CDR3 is TGTGCCAGCAGCTTGGGACCCGTCCAGGGTGGAGGCTACACCTTC. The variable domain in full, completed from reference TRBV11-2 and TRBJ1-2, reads EAGVAQSPRYKIIEKRQSVAFWCNPISGHATLYWYQQILGQGPKLLIQFQNNGVVDDSQLPKDRFSAERLKGVDSTLKIQPAKLEDSAVYLCASSLGPVQGGGYTFGSGTRLTVV.

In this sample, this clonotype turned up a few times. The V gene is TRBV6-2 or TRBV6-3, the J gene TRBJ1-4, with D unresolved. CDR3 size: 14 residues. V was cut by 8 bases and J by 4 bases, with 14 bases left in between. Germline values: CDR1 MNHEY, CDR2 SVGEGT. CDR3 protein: CASCPLTDNEKLFF. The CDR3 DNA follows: TGTGCCAGCTGCCCCCTGACGGATAATGAAAAACTGTTTTTT.

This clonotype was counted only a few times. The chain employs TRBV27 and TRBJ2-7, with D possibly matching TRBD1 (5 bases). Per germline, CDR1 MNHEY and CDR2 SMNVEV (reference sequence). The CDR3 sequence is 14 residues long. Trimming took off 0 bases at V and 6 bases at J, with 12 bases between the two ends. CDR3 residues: CASSLSGPIGEQYF. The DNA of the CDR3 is TGTGCCAGCAGTTTATCGGGGCCAATAGGCGAGCAGTACTTC.

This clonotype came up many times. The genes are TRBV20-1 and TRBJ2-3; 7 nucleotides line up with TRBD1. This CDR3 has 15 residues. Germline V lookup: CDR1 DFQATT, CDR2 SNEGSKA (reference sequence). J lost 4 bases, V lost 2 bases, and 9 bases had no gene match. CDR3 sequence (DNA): TGCAGTGCTAGAACTCCCCGACAGGGCCCAGATACGCAGTATTTT. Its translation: CSARTPRQGPDTQYF.

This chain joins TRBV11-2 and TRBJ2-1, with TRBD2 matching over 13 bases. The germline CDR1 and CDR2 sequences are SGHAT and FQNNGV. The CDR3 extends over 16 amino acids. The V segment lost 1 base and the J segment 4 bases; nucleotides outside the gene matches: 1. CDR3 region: CASSLATSGGYNEQFF. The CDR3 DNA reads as TGTGCCAGCAGCTTAGCGACTAGCGGGGGGTACAATGAGCAGTTCTTC.

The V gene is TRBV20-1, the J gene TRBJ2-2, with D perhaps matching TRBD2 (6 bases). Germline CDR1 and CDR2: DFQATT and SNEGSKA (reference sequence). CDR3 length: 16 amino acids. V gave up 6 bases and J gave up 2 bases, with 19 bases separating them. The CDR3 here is CSAATPGGYNTGELFF. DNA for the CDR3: TGCAGTGCGGCGACCCCCGGGGGATATAACACCGGGGAGCTGTTTTTT.

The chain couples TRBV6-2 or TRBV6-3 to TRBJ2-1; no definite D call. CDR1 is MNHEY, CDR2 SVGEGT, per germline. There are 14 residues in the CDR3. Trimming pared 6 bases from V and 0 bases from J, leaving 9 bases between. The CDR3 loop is CASSSTTSYNEQFF. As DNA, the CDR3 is TGTGCCAGCAGCTCCACCACCTCCTACAATGAGCAGTTCTTC.

Here the CDR3 reads CASSSPSDRLSKNIQYF. The CDR3 coding sequence is TGTGCCAGCAGTTCTCCTTCGGACCGCTTGTCCAAAAACATTCAGTACTTC. This chain uses TRBV27 with TRBJ2-4; no clear D. Deletions cut 4 bases from V and 2 bases from J, with 18 bases between. CDR3 length: 17 residues. Germline CDR1 and CDR2: MNHEY and SMNVEV (reference sequence).

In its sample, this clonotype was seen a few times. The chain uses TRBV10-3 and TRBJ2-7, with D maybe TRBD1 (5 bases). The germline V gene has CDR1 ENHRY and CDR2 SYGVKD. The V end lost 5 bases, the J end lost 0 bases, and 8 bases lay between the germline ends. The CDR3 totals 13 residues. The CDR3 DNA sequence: TGTGCCATCAGTATGACAGTCTCCTACGAGCAGTACTTC. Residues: CAISMTVSYEQYF.

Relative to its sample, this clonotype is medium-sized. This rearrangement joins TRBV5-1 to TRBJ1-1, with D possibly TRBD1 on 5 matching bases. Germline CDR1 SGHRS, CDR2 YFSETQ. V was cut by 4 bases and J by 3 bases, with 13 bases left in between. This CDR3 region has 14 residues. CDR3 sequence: CASSPAGGYTEAFF. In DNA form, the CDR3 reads TGCGCCAGCAGCCCTGCTGGGGGGTACACTGAAGCTTTCTTT.

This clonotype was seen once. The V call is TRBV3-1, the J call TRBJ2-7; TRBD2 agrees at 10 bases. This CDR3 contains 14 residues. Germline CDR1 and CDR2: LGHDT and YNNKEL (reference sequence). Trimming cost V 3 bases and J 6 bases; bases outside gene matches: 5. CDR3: CASSQRPSGGEQYF. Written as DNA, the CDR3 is TGTGCCAGCAGCCAGCGACCTAGCGGGGGCGAGCAGTACTTC.

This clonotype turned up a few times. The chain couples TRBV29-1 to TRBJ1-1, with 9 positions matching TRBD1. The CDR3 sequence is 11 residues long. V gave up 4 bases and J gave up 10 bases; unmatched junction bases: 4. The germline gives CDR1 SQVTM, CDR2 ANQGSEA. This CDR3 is CSVVGTGRAFF. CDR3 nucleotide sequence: TGCAGCGTTGTGGGGACAGGGAGAGCTTTCTTT. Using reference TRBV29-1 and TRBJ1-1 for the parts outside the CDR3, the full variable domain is SAVISQKPSRDICQRGTSLTIQCQVDSQVTMMFWYRQQPGQSLTLIATANQGSEATYESGFVIDKFPISRPNLTFSTLTVSNMSPEDSSIYLCSVVGTGRAFFGQGTRLTVV.

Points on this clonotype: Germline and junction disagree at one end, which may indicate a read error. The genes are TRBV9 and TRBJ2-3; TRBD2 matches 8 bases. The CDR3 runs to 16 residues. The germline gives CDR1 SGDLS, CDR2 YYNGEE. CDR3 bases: TGTGCCAGCAGCGTAGGCGGGGGGCGTAGCACAGATACGCATTATTTT. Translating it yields CASSVGGGRSTDTHYF. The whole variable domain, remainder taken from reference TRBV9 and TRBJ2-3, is DSGVTQTPKHLITATGQRVTLRCSPRSGDLSVYWYQQSLDQGLQFLIQYYNGEERAKGNILERFSAQQFPDLHSELNLSSLELGDSALYFCASSVGGGRSTDTHYFGPGTRLTVL.

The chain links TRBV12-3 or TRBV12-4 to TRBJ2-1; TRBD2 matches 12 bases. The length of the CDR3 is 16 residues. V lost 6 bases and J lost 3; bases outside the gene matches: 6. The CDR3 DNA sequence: TGTGCCAGCAGGAGGACTAGCGGGGCGATCTACAATGAGCAGTTCTTC. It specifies CASRRTSGAIYNEQFF.

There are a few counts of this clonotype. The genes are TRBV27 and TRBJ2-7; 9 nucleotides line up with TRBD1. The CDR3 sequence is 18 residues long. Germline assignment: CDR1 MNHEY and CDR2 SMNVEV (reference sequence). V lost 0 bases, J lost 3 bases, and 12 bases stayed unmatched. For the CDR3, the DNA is TGTGCCAGCAGTTTATCATCCCCCTGGACAGGGGCCATCTACGAGCAGTACTTC. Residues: CASSLSSPWTGAIYEQYF.

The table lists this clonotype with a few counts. The CDR3 bases are TGCAGCGTTGTTAAAACAGCTGCTGCTAACTATGGCTACACCTTC. It specifies CSVVKTAAANYGYTF. The J gene is TRBJ1-2, the V gene TRBV29-1; unclear D gene. This CDR3 spans 15 amino acids. The germline CDR1 and CDR2 sequences are SQVTM and ANQGSEA. Trimming took 4 bases from V and 0 from J, leaving 15 bases between them.

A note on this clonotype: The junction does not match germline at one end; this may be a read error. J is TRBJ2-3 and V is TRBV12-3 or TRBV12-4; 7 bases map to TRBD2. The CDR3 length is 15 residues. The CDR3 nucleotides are TGTGCCAGCACCTCTGTACCTAGCGGCACATATACGCAGTATTTT. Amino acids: CASTSVPSGTYTQYF.

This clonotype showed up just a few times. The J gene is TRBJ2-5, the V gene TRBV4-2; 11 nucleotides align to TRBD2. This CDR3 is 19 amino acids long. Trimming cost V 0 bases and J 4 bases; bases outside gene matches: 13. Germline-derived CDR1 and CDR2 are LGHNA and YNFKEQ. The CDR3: CASSQDSVVVAGGPETQYF. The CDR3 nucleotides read TGTGCCAGCAGCCAAGATTCGGTGGTGGTAGCGGGGGGGCCAGAGACCCAGTACTTC.

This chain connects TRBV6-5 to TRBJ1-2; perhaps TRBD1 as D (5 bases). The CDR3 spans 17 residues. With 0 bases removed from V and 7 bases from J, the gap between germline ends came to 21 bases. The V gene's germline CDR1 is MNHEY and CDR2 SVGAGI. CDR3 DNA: TGTGCCAGCAGTTACTCGATAAATGTTGGAGGGGTTGTTGGCTACACCTTC. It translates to CASSYSINVGGVVGYTF.

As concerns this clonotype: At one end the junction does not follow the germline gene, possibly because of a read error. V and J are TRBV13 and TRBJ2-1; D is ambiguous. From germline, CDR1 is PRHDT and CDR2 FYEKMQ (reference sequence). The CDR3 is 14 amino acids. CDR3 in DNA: TGTGCCAACAGCTTAGGATCGTCTACCTACGAGCAGTTCTTC. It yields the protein CANSLGSSTYEQFF. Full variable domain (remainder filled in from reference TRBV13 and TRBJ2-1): AAGVIQSPRHLIKEKRETATLKCYPIPRHDTVYWYQQGPGQDPQFLISFYEKMQSDKGSIPDRFSAQQFSDYHSELNMSSLELGDSALYFCANSLGSSTYEQFFGPGTRLTVL.

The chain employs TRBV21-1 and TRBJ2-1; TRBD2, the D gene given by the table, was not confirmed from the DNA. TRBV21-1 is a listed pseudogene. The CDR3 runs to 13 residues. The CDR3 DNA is TGTGCCAGCAGCAGGCTAGCGGACAATGAGCAGTTCTTC. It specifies CASSRLADNEQFF.

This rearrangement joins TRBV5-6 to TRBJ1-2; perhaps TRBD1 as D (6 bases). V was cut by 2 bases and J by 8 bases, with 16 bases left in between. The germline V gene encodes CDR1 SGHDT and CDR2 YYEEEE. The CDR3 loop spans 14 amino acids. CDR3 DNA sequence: TGTGCCAGCAGCTTAAGGGGGAAGTCTCCGGGCTACACCTTC. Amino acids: CASSLRGKSPGYTF.

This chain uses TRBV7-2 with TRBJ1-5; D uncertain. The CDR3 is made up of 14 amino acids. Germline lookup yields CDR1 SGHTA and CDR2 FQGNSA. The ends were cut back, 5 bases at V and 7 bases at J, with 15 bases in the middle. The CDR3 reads CASSPQVGGQPQHF. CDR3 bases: TGTGCCAGCAGCCCCCAGGTGGGTGGCCAGCCCCAGCATTTT.